The 26 T cell receptor beta chains given below trace back to one sample, sequenced in a study of T cell clones after liver transplantation. The method was immunoSEQ multiplex PCR; TCRdb's version includes in-frame clones alone and lacks a portion of them. Among around 43,000 clones, approximately 86% were seen once, and the ten largest hold 2% to 3%. Sample: CD4+ T cells from blood, taken 24 months after liver transplant. The origin of the receptors is a human patient who received a liver transplant. Some T cells may be graft donor cells.

This chain links TRBV7-2 with TRBJ1-4, with D perhaps matching TRBD1 (5 bases). The CDR3 is 15 residues long. V gave up 4 bases and J gave up 7 bases, with 16 bases separating them. Germline V gene lookup returns CDR1 SGHTA and CDR2 FQGNSA. CDR3 loop: CASSSLGTVPEKLFF. The CDR3 region has the DNA TGTGCCAGCAGCTCCTTAGGGACGGTACCTGAAAAACTGTTTTTT.

The chain employs TRBV11-3 and TRBJ1-1; D perhaps matches TRBD1 (5 bases). Germline loops: CDR1 SGHNT, CDR2 YENEEA. Trimming took 5 bases from V and 4 from J, leaving 14 bases between them. The length of the CDR3 is 14 residues. This CDR3 is CASSAHGAGTEAFF. The CDR3 nucleotides read TGTGCCAGCAGCGCCCACGGGGCTGGCACTGAAGCTTTCTTT. The whole variable domain, filled in from reference TRBV11-3 and TRBJ1-1, reads EAGVVQSPRYKIIEKKQPVAFWCNPISGHNTLYWYLQNLGQGPELLIRYENEEAVDDSQLPKDRFSAERLKGVDSTLKIQPAELGDSAVYLCASSAHGAGTEAFFGQGTRLTVV.

The chain is built from TRBV7-2 and TRBJ1-4; D may be TRBD1 (5 bases). Germline assignment: CDR1 SGHTA and CDR2 FQGNSA. There are 14 residues in the CDR3. V shed 5 bases and J shed 4 bases, with 11 bases lying between them. CDR3 loop: CASSRAGGNEKLFF. The CDR3 DNA reads as TGTGCCAGCAGCAGAGCGGGGGGTAATGAAAAACTGTTTTTT.

The chain joins TRBV30 to TRBJ2-5; D not resolved. The length of the CDR3 is 13 residues. CDR1 is GTSNPN and CDR2 is SVGIG in the germline V gene (reference sequence). V dropped 2 bases and J dropped 5 bases, with 12 bases sitting between them. The CDR3 nucleotides are TGTGCCTGGAGTATTCAGGCCGGGGAGACCCAGTACTTC. Translated: CAWSIQAGETQYF.

The V gene is TRBV5-1, the J gene TRBJ1-6, with D perhaps TRBD1 (5 bases). Germline assignment: CDR1 SGHRS and CDR2 YFSETQ. V shed 4 bases and J shed 7 bases, with 15 bases lying between them. This CDR3 is 15 amino acids long. For the CDR3, the DNA is TGCGCCAGCAGCCGTTCCGGGACGGAGAATTCACCCCTCCACTTT. Its protein is CASSRSGTENSPLHF. The whole variable domain, filled in from reference TRBV5-1 and TRBJ1-6, reads KAGVTQTPRYLIKTRGQQVTLSCSPISGHRSVSWYQQTPGQGLQFLFEYFSETQRNKGNFPGRFSGRQFSNSRSEMNVSTLELGDSALYLCASSRSGTENSPLHFGNGTRLTVT.

The V gene is TRBV29-1, the J gene TRBJ2-1; D could derive from TRBD1 or TRBD2 (5 bases each). Germline CDR1 and CDR2: SQVTM and ANQGSEA. The CDR3 has 12 residues. Trimming took 4 bases from V and 13 from J, leaving 17 bases between them. CDR3 DNA: TGCAGCGTTGGTACGGTTCGGGGACGTCAGTTCTTC. Translating gives CSVGTVRGRQFF.

The chain couples TRBV18 to TRBJ1-4; no reliable D call. The CDR3 sequence is 15 residues long. Germline CDR1 and CDR2: KGHSH and LQKENI. Trimming removed 2 bases from V and 0 bases from J, with 7 bases in between. The CDR3 DNA follows: TGTGCCAGCTCACCAAACGCAGCAACTAATGAAAAACTGTTTTTT. Translation: CASSPNAATNEKLFF.

V is TRBV12-5 and J is TRBJ1-2, with D maybe TRBD1 (5 bases). The CDR3 sequence is 14 residues long. With 0 bases removed from V and 3 bases from J, the gap between germline ends came to 8 bases. Germline-derived CDR1 and CDR2 are LGHNT and FRNRAP. The CDR3 DNA sequence: TGTGCTAGTGGTTTGGTACAGGTTTACTATGGCTACACCTTC. This sequence encodes CASGLVQVYYGYTF.

This rearrangement joins TRBV13 to TRBJ1-2; tentative D call: TRBD1 (5 bases). The ends were cut back, 1 base at V and 3 bases at J, with 21 bases in the middle. Germline loops: CDR1 PRHDT, CDR2 FYEKMQ (reference sequence). This CDR3 contains 18 residues. In DNA, the CDR3 is TGTGCCAGCAGCTTAGACGGACGGACAATATATTCGGACTATGGCTACACCTTC. Its protein product is CASSLDGRTIYSDYGYTF.

The rearrangement joins TRBV30 to TRBJ1-6; D gene uncertain. Germline values: CDR1 GTSNPN, CDR2 SVGIG (reference sequence). The V end was cut by 8 bases, the J end by 10 bases, with 18 bases between. This CDR3 is built from 13 residues. The CDR3 nucleotides read TGTGCCGGAGGATATGAAGGAAACTCACCCCTCCACTTT. Translation: CAGGYEGNSPLHF. The entire variable domain, with the rest obtained from reference TRBV30 and TRBJ1-6, is as follows: SQTIHQWPATLVQPVGSPLSLECTVEGTSNPNLYWYRQAAGRGLQLLFYSVGIGQISSEVPQNLSASRPQDRQFILSSKKLLLSDSGFYLCAGGYEGNSPLHFGNGTRLTVT.

The chain combines TRBV18 with TRBJ2-1; D gene ambiguous. Between the trimmed V and J ends, which lost 3 bases and 2 bases, there was a span of 8 bases. The CDR3 is 14 amino acids. Germline V lookup: CDR1 KGHSH, CDR2 LQKENI. The CDR3 here is CASSPYGTYNEQFF. The CDR3 DNA is TGTGCCAGCTCACCTTATGGGACCTACAATGAGCAGTTCTTC.

J is TRBJ2-2 and V is TRBV29-1; D tentatively reads TRBD1 or TRBD2 (5 bases each). With 4 bases removed from V and 0 bases from J, the gap between germline ends came to 21 bases. CDR1 is SQVTM, CDR2 ANQGSEA, per germline. The CDR3 runs to 18 residues. DNA for the CDR3: TGCAGCGTTGGAGGAGGAGTAGGGGCCACCGCGAACACCGGGGAGCTGTTTTTT. It specifies CSVGGGVGATANTGELFF.

Only one count was recorded for this clone. This chain uses TRBV21-1 with TRBJ2-1; the D call TRBD1 from the table was never checked on the DNA. TRBV21-1 is tagged as a pseudogene. The CDR3 sequence is 14 residues long. The CDR3 bases are TGTGCCAGCAGCGGGCGCCCCCGTGACAATGAGCAGTTCTTC. It yields the protein CASSGRPRDNEQFF.

The chain has TRBV7-8 and TRBJ2-1, with a possible D match to TRBD1 (6 bases). Germline V CDR1 and CDR2: SGHVS, FQNEAQ. The CDR3 extends over 15 amino acids. The ends were cut back, 7 bases at V and 4 bases at J, with 17 bases in the middle. CDR3 nucleotide sequence: TGTGCCAGCAAAAGGACAGAAGGAGTATACAATGAGCAGTTCTTC. Residues: CASKRTEGVYNEQFF. The full variable domain, completed using reference TRBV7-8 and TRBJ2-1, is GAGVSQSPRYKVAKRGQDVALRCDPISGHVSLFWYQQALGQGPEFLTYFQNEAQLDKSGLPSDRFFAERPEGSVSTLKIQRTQQEDSAVYLCASKRTEGVYNEQFFGPGTRLTVL.

The rearrangement uses TRBV7-2 and TRBJ2-3, with 11 bases lining up with TRBD2. In germline, CDR1 is SGHTA, CDR2 FQGNSA. The CDR3 sequence is 18 residues long. The V gene end was trimmed by 5 bases and the J gene end by 2 bases; junction bases not matched to a gene: 12. Here the CDR3 DNA reads TGTGCCAGCAGCCCCCGTAGCGGGGGGGGAAATCCCACAGATACGCAGTATTTT. Amino acids: CASSPRSGGGNPTDTQYF.

The J gene is TRBJ2-7, the V gene TRBV14; 13 bases line up with TRBD2. Per the germline V gene, CDR1 is SGHDN and CDR2 is FVKESK. V gave up 1 base and J gave up 9 bases; unmatched junction bases: 9. This CDR3 region has 16 residues. CDR3 loop: CASSQGFGLAGARQYF. CDR3 nucleotide sequence: TGTGCCAGCAGCCAAGGATTCGGACTAGCGGGGGCCAGGCAGTACTTC.

This sequence joins TRBV27 and TRBJ2-1; no definite D call. V was clipped by 6 bases and J by 3 bases, with 9 bases between them. The CDR3 spans 13 residues. The germline V gene has CDR1 MNHEY and CDR2 SMNVEV (reference sequence). CDR3 in amino acids: CASRSWNYNEQFF. CDR3 coding DNA: TGTGCCAGCAGGAGTTGGAACTACAATGAGCAGTTCTTC.

The chain recombines TRBV11-2 with TRBJ2-2, with TRBD2 matching over 10 bases. The CDR3 runs 18 residues. Unmatched junction bases numbered 11, after V lost 4 bases and J lost 3 bases. Germline V gene sequence: CDR1 SGHAT, CDR2 FQNNGV. The CDR3 region has the DNA TGTGCCAGCAGCTCCACGGGGAGCGGGGGGGCCCACACCGGGGAGCTGTTTTTT. Its protein product is CASSSTGSGGAHTGELFF. Full variable domain (remainder filled in from reference TRBV11-2 and TRBJ2-2): EAGVAQSPRYKIIEKRQSVAFWCNPISGHATLYWYQQILGQGPKLLIQFQNNGVVDDSQLPKDRFSAERLKGVDSTLKIQPAKLEDSAVYLCASSSTGSGGAHTGELFFGEGSRLTVL.

The chain is built from TRBV18 and TRBJ1-5; D ambiguous. This CDR3 is 16 amino acids long. The V and J ends lost 1 base and 0 bases respectively, with 10 bases between them. Germline values: CDR1 KGHSH, CDR2 LQKENI. The CDR3 bases are TGTGCCAGCTCACCACTTCCCGAATATAGCAATCAGCCCCAGCATTTT. The encoded protein is CASSPLPEYSNQPQHF.

This chain connects TRBV10-1 to TRBJ1-4; D is ambiguous. The ends were cut back, 9 bases at V and 8 bases at J, with 16 bases in the middle. This CDR3 contains 13 residues. Per germline, CDR1 WNHNN and CDR2 SYGVQD (reference sequence). The CDR3 region has the DNA TGCGCCAGTTCAGCTCCGGGGAACGAAAAACTGTTTTTT. This encodes CASSAPGNEKLFF.

J is TRBJ1-1 and V is TRBV7-2, with D uncertain. V was cut by 5 bases and J by 0 bases, with 7 bases left in between. This CDR3 region has 13 residues. The V gene's germline CDR1 is SGHTA and CDR2 FQGNSA. The CDR3 loop is CASSNSMNTEAFF. CDR3 in DNA: TGTGCCAGCAGCAACAGCATGAACACTGAAGCTTTCTTT.

The chain employs TRBV6-5 and TRBJ1-3; 7 bases align to TRBD1. CDR3 length: 15 residues. Per germline, CDR1 MNHEY and CDR2 SVGAGI. V trimming: 5 bases; J trimming: 7 bases; junction bases outside the gene matches: 11. Written as DNA, the CDR3 is TGTGCCAGCAGTCGCAGGACAGGCCTGGGGAACACCATATATTTT. Its protein product is CASSRRTGLGNTIYF.

The chain links TRBV9 to TRBJ2-7; no definite D call. V was clipped by 0 bases and J by 1 base, with 11 bases between them. CDR1 and CDR2 (germline): SGDLS, YYNGEE. CDR3 length: 15 amino acids. CDR3 bases: TGTGCCAGCAGCGTAGCTGCTAGTCTTTCCTACGAGCAGTACTTC. This gives the protein CASSVAASLSYEQYF.

This clone was seen a handful of times. J is TRBJ1-5 and V is TRBV19; D unclear. V was trimmed by 4 bases and J by 6 bases, leaving 10 bases between them. Germline values: CDR1 LNHDA, CDR2 SQIVND (reference sequence). The CDR3 is 13 residues long. The CDR3: CASSRVQSQPQHF. The CDR3 coding sequence is TGTGCCAGTAGTAGAGTGCAAAGTCAGCCCCAGCATTTT. Filled out from reference TRBV19 and TRBJ1-5, the complete variable domain reads DGGITQSPKYLFRKEGQNVTLSCEQNLNHDAMYWYRQDPGQGLRLIYYSQIVNDFQKGDIAEGYSVSREKKESFPLTVTSAQKNPTAFYLCASSRVQSQPQHFGDGTRLSIL.

V usage is TRBV7-9 and J usage is TRBJ1-4, with D perhaps TRBD1 (5 bases). The V end lost 3 bases, the J end lost 4 bases, and 15 bases lay between the germline ends. The CDR3 totals 16 residues. Germline CDR1 SEHNR, CDR2 FQNEAQ (reference sequence). In DNA form, the CDR3 reads TGTGCCAGCAGCTTGGACTCGGGGCACTATAATGAAAAACTGTTTTTT. The encoded protein is CASSLDSGHYNEKLFF.

V is TRBV6-6 and J is TRBJ2-4; TRBD2 matches at 12 bases. The V gene end was trimmed by 4 bases and the J gene end by 7 bases; junction bases not matched to a gene: 8. Germline CDR1 MNHNY, CDR2 SVGAGI (reference sequence). This CDR3 is built from 16 residues. CDR3 protein: CASSSPGLAGMNIQYF. The DNA of the CDR3 is TGTGCCAGCAGTTCCCCAGGACTAGCGGGGATGAACATTCAGTACTTC.